Listed here is a single T cell receptor beta chain. The table came from immunoSEQ multiplex PCR; TCRdb's copy has only in-frame clones and leaves some out. The table records roughly 18,000 clones, around nine tenths of them present only once. Germline CDR1 SGHAT, CDR2 FQNNGV. The CDR3 length is 11 residues. V dropped 1 base and J dropped 6 bases, with 4 bases sitting between them. The data originate from a study of T cell changes during pregnancy in multiple sclerosis. The chain couples TRBV11-2 to TRBJ2-7; D gene ambiguous. The starting material was CD8+ T cells from peripheral blood mononuclear cells, obtained after pregnancy. This receptor was obtained from a female donor in good health, enrolled as a control in a pregnancy study. CDR3 sequence: CASSLAGEQYF. The DNA of the CDR3 is TGTGCCAGCAGCTTAGCCGGCGAGCAGTACTTC.